The count of the clone carrying this TCR beta chain is one. The data belong to a study of blood T cell repertoires in COVID-19. For the study at large: There were acute and convalescent COVID-19 samples, and they came from the United States, Italy and Spain. The cDNA or gDNA used as material had been derived from T cells, B-cell-depleted T cells, or PBMCs.

The CDR3 covers 15 residues. The V gene lost 8 bases and the J gene lost 8 bases, with 24 bases spanning the gap. Germline CDR1 MDHEN, CDR2 SYDVKM. Clones were sequenced by immunoSEQ multiplex PCR, and TCRdb holds only the in-frame ones, with some missing. The table has 120,000 to 150,000 clones, roughly 88% seen once. Sequencing input: PBMCs or T cells enriched from blood (not recorded which). The V call is TRBV28, the J call TRBJ1-2; a weak D match, TRBD1 (5 bases). The sequence came from a woman in her 30s with acute COVID-19. The CDR3, as DNA: TGTGCCAGCGAGCCGATCCCAAGCAGGGCATTCGGCTACACCTTC. Protein: CASEPIPSRAFGYTF.